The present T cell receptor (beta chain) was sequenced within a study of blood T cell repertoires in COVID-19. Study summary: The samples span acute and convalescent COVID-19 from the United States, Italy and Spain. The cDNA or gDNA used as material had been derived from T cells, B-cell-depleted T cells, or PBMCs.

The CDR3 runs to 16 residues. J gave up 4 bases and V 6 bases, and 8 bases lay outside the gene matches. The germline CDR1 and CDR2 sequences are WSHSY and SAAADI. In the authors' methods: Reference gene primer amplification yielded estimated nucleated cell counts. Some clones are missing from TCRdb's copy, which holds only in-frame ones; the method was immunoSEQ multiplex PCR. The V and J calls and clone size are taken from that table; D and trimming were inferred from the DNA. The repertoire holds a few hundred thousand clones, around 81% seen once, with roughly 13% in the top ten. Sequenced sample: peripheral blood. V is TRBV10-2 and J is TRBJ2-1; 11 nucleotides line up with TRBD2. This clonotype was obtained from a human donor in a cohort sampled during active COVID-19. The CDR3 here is CASRPGLADIYNEQFF. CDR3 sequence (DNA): TGCGCCAGCAGACCGGGACTAGCGGATATTTACAATGAGCAGTTCTTC.